These 20 T cell receptor beta chains originate from one sample sequenced in a study of blood T cell repertoires in COVID-19. Using immunoSEQ multiplex PCR, the repertoire was profiled, and TCRdb retains in-frame clones only, with some absent. The repertoire holds a few hundred thousand clones, with around 90% as singletons. The specimen sequenced was peripheral blood. The source is a woman between 40 and 55 years old who had recovered from COVID-19.

The genes are TRBV6-6 and TRBJ1-5, with D maybe TRBD1 (5 bases). The germline V gene encodes CDR1 MNHNY and CDR2 SVGAGI (reference sequence). Trimming stripped 0 bases from V and 4 bases from J, with 13 bases between. CDR3 size: 16 residues. Here the CDR3 DNA reads TGTGCCAGCAGTTACTCGAGGGCCGGGGGAAATCAGCCCCAGCATTTT. Translation: CASSYSRAGGNQPQHF.

The J gene is TRBJ2-7, the V gene TRBV28; TRBD2 matches at 13 bases. This CDR3 comprises 15 residues. Germline trimming cut 2 bases from V and 3 bases from J; bases unmatched to any gene: 1. CDR1 MDHEN and CDR2 SYDVKM come from the germline V gene. CDR3 sequence (DNA): TGTGCCAGCAGTTTAAGGACTAGCGGGAGCTACGAGCAGTACTTC. This encodes CASSLRTSGSYEQYF.

The chain links TRBV7-2 to TRBJ2-3, with 8 bases that match TRBD2. The CDR3 is 17 residues long. Germline V CDR1 and CDR2: SGHTA, FQGNSA. The V segment lost 2 bases and the J segment 5 bases; nucleotides outside the gene matches: 12. The CDR3 region is CASSLTVSGGPRDTQYF. The CDR3 DNA sequence: TGTGCCAGCAGCTTAACAGTATCGGGAGGGCCTAGAGATACGCAGTATTTT. The whole variable domain, filled in from reference TRBV7-2 and TRBJ2-3, reads GAGVSQSPSNKVTEKGKDVELRCDPISGHTALYWYRQSLGQGLEFLIYFQGNSAPDKSGLPSDRFSAERTGGSVSTLTIQRTQQEDSAVYLCASSLTVSGGPRDTQYFGPGTRLTVL.

In DNA, the CDR3 is TGTGCCACCAGCCCAAGGACAGGGCAGTTCCTTTACTTC. Encoded protein: CATSPRTGQFLYF. The chain links TRBV24-1 to TRBJ2-5; 8 nucleotides line up with TRBD1. The ends lost 7 bases at V and 14 bases at J; junction bases unmatched: 14. CDR1 KGHDR and CDR2 SFDVKD come from the germline V gene. The CDR3 is 13 amino acids.

This chain links TRBV5-1 with TRBJ2-1; 10 nucleotides agree with TRBD2. With V trimmed by 4 bases and J by 10 bases, 17 bases remained unmatched. The CDR3 contains 17 residues. The germline V gene encodes CDR1 SGHRS and CDR2 YFSETQ. In nucleotides, the CDR3 is TGCGCCAGCAGCAGCCGTGGGCTAGCGGGAGTTGGATACGAGCAGTTCTTC. This codes for CASSSRGLAGVGYEQFF.

The chain is built from TRBV24-1 and TRBJ2-1; D remains unclear. The germline gives CDR1 KGHDR, CDR2 SFDVKD. V was shortened by 0 bases and J by 11 bases, with 7 bases between the two germline ends. This CDR3 has 12 amino acids. The CDR3 DNA reads as TGTGCCACCAGTGATTTGACGGTACAGCAGTTCTTC. Its translation: CATSDLTVQQFF.

V usage is TRBV24-1 and J usage is TRBJ2-5; perhaps TRBD1 as D (5 bases). Germline lookup yields CDR1 KGHDR and CDR2 SFDVKD. The CDR3 extends over 14 amino acids. Trimming pared 1 base from V and 5 bases from J, leaving 10 bases between. The CDR3: CATSDFVSGETQYF. The CDR3 region has the DNA TGTGCCACCAGTGATTTTGTCTCAGGGGAGACCCAGTACTTC.

This sequence joins TRBV5-1 and TRBJ1-1, with D possibly being TRBD1 (5 bases). There are 14 residues in the CDR3. Per germline, CDR1 SGHRS and CDR2 YFSETQ. The V and J ends lost 4 bases and 7 bases respectively, with 17 bases between them. The CDR3 nucleotides are TGCGCCAGCAGCGGAGGGACGGTGGAGGGTGAAGCTTTCTTT. It specifies CASSGGTVEGEAFF.

The chain is built from TRBV9 and TRBJ2-7; 9 bases match TRBD1. CDR3 length equals 15 residues. In germline, CDR1 is SGDLS, CDR2 YYNGEE. Trimming at V came to 4 bases and at J to 6 bases, leaving 11 bases not matched to a gene. The CDR3 region is CASSKTADRGGEQYF. CDR3 coding DNA: TGTGCCAGCAGCAAAACCGCGGACAGGGGAGGCGAGCAGTACTTC.

The V call is TRBV4-2, the J call TRBJ2-1, with D unclear. The CDR3 has 12 residues. The germline V gene encodes CDR1 LGHNA and CDR2 YNFKEQ. The ends were cut back, 3 bases at V and 5 bases at J, with 5 bases in the middle. This CDR3 reads CASSQVDNEQFF. In nucleotides, the CDR3 is TGTGCCAGCAGCCAGGTAGACAATGAGCAGTTCTTC.

The V and J genes are TRBV27 and TRBJ2-1; 13 bases agree with TRBD2. Trimming at V came to 6 bases and at J to 10 bases, leaving 15 bases not matched to a gene. Germline V gene sequence: CDR1 MNHEY, CDR2 SMNVEV (reference sequence). The CDR3 covers 17 residues. In DNA form, the CDR3 reads TGTGCCAGCAGCCCCACGGCGGGACTAGCGGGGTTGACCGAGCAGTTCTTC. This translates into CASSPTAGLAGLTEQFF.

The chain employs TRBV27 and TRBJ2-7; D uncertain. Germline assignment: CDR1 MNHEY and CDR2 SMNVEV (reference sequence). This CDR3 region has 12 residues. Trimming took 5 bases from V and 7 from J, leaving 12 bases between them. The CDR3 nucleotides are TGTGCCAGCAGTCCCGTAGGCAGGGAGCAGTACTTC. Amino acid sequence: CASSPVGREQYF.

The chain carries TRBV6-6 and TRBJ1-2, with 9 positions matching TRBD1. This CDR3 is 14 amino acids long. Germline V CDR1 and CDR2: MNHNY, SVGAGI (reference sequence). Trimming cost V 0 bases and J 8 bases; bases outside gene matches: 4. The CDR3 DNA reads as TGTGCCAGCAGTTACTCGGGGACAGGGTGGGGCTACACCTTC. It translates to CASSYSGTGWGYTF.

The V call is TRBV10-3, the J call TRBJ2-7, with D possibly matching TRBD2 (7 bases). The CDR3 is 14 amino acids. V was cut by 11 bases and J by 5 bases, with 22 bases left in between. Per the germline V gene, CDR1 is ENHRY and CDR2 is SYGVKD. DNA for the CDR3: TGTGCCGTACGCCACGAGCGGGACAAGGACGAGCAGTACTTC. Amino acid sequence: CAVRHERDKDEQYF.

V is TRBV29-1 and J is TRBJ1-1; no firm D call. Trimming pared 4 bases from V and 1 base from J, leaving 10 bases between. Germline V gives CDR1 SQVTM, CDR2 ANQGSEA. This CDR3 is built from 13 residues. The CDR3 bases are TGCAGCGTTGGTCGGCGGCCGAACACTGAAGCTTTCTTT. Its protein is CSVGRRPNTEAFF.

This chain links TRBV7-9 with TRBJ2-7; 10 bases map to TRBD1. The CDR3 sequence is 17 residues long. Germline CDR1 reads SEHNR; CDR2 reads FQNEAQ (reference sequence). With V trimmed by 1 base and J by 5 bases, 11 bases remained unmatched. The chain's CDR3 is CASSLEGPGQGRDEQYF. Here the CDR3 DNA reads TGTGCCAGCAGCTTAGAGGGGCCGGGACAGGGGAGGGACGAGCAGTACTTC.

A few counts support this clone. The rearrangement joins TRBV3-1 (or the pseudogene TRBV3-2) to TRBJ2-5; 14 bases map to TRBD2. The CDR3 loop spans 19 amino acids. J gave up 3 bases and V 4 bases, and 13 bases lay outside the gene matches. Germline assignment: CDR1 LGHDT and CDR2 YNNKEL (reference sequence). CDR3 nucleotide sequence: TGTGCCAGCAGCCGGGCCGGGACTAGCGGGAGTAGGAGGAAAGAGACCCAGTACTTC. The encoded protein is CASSRAGTSGSRRKETQYF.

The V call is TRBV28, the J call TRBJ2-1, with D perhaps TRBD1 (6 bases). Germline V lookup: CDR1 MDHEN, CDR2 SYDVKM. The V and J ends lost 5 bases and 7 bases respectively, with 18 bases between them. The CDR3 spans 15 residues. The CDR3 region is CASSTGQPVGNEQFF. CDR3 nucleotide sequence: TGTGCCAGCAGTACCGGACAGCCTGTCGGGAATGAGCAGTTCTTC. The full variable domain, its missing parts supplied by reference TRBV28 and TRBJ2-1, is DVKVTQSSRYLVKRTGEKVFLECVQDMDHENMFWYRQDPGLGLRLIYFSYDVKMKEKGDIPEGYSVSREKKERFSLILESASTNQTSMYLCASSTGQPVGNEQFFGPGTRLTVL.

The chain joins TRBV21-1 to TRBJ2-3; whether TRBD2, the table's D call, matches the DNA was not checked. TRBV21-1 is reported as a pseudogene. This CDR3 is 12 amino acids long. The CDR3 sequence: CASKEGTDTQYF. CDR3 DNA: TGTGCCAGCAAGGAGGGCACAGATACGCAGTATTTT.

This sequence joins TRBV5-1 and TRBJ1-1; D not resolved. V gave up 8 bases and J gave up 2 bases, with 16 bases separating them. From germline, CDR1 is SGHRS and CDR2 YFSETQ. The CDR3 is 14 residues long. This CDR3 is CASSSTAGNTEAFF. The CDR3, as DNA: TGCGCCAGTTCCTCTACAGCCGGAAACACTGAAGCTTTCTTT.